The 7 T cell receptor beta chains reported below all come from one sample, sequenced in a study of T cells in Graves' hyperthyroidism and ophthalmopathy. Researchers took RNA transcripts and amplified the TCR beta CDR3 regions from them. A first-round RT-PCR of the TCR CDR3 used the HTBI primer set. TCRdb itself ran the multiplex PCR reads through MiXCR, one entry per CDR3 protein. The sample carries approximately 600,000 distinct CDR3 sequences, more than 11% recorded once. Sequenced material: blood. These receptors were obtained from a woman aged 25-40 years with Graves' hyperthyroidism that later progressed to Graves' ophthalmopathy.

This sequence joins TRBV4-1 and TRBJ2-2; tentative D call: TRBD1 (5 bases). V was clipped by 0 bases and J by 1 base, with 9 bases between them. Germline-derived CDR1 and CDR2 are MGHRA and YSYEKL. The CDR3 covers 16 residues. The CDR3 DNA is TGCGCCAGCAGCCAAGAGAGGCAGGGGAACACCGGGGAGCTGTTTTTT. It translates to CASSQERQGNTGELFF.

This clonotype was seen repeatedly, ten times or more. The rearrangement joins TRBV7-8 to TRBJ2-5; unclear D gene. From germline, CDR1 is SGHVS and CDR2 FQNEAQ. This CDR3 spans 12 amino acids. V dropped 4 bases and J dropped 3 bases, with 6 bases sitting between them. The CDR3 DNA is TGTGCCAGCAGCTCCATAGAAGAGACCCAGTACTTC. Encoded protein: CASSSIEETQYF. The full variable domain, rest sourced from reference TRBV7-8 and TRBJ2-5, is GAGVSQSPRYKVAKRGQDVALRCDPISGHVSLFWYQQALGQGPEFLTYFQNEAQLDKSGLPSDRFFAERPEGSVSTLKIQRTQQEDSAVYLCASSSIEETQYFGPGTRLLVL.

This clonotype was seen only a few times. With a much larger clone just one base away, this may be a read error. This chain connects TRBV3-1 to TRBJ2-5; 8 bases map to TRBD2. V lost 1 base to trimming and J lost 6 bases; unmatched junction nucleotides: 4. The CDR3 is made up of 14 amino acids. Germline loops: CDR1 LGHDT, CDR2 YNNKEL (reference sequence). CDR3 nucleotides: TGTGCCAGCAGCCAAGGCGGGAGGCGAAAGACCCAGTACTTC. It is translated as CASSQGGRRKTQYF.

This clonotype came up a few times. The CDR3 region is CASSQDVPGGNSPLHF. Here the CDR3 DNA reads TGCGCCAGCAGCCAAGATGTGCCAGGGGGTAATTCACCCCTCCACTTT. The V gene is TRBV4-1, the J gene TRBJ1-6, with TRBD1 identical over 7 bases. This CDR3 is 16 amino acids long. V lost 0 bases and J lost 6; bases outside the gene matches: 5. The germline CDR1 and CDR2 sequences are MGHRA and YSYEKL.

This clonotype appeared a few times. The rearrangement joins TRBV5-4 to TRBJ1-2, with D uncertain. The V end lost 1 base, the J end lost 4 bases, and 8 bases lay between the germline ends. Looked up from germline, CDR1 is SGHNT and CDR2 is YYREEE (reference sequence). The CDR3 spans 13 residues. CDR3 coding DNA: TGTGCCAGCAGCTTGCAGGAATCCTATGGCTACACCTTC. Encoded protein: CASSLQESYGYTF.

The rearrangement uses TRBV18 and TRBJ1-1; D perhaps matches TRBD1 (6 bases). The CDR3 consists of 16 residues. With 2 bases removed from V and 3 bases from J, the gap between germline ends came to 16 bases. Germline V gene sequence: CDR1 KGHSH, CDR2 LQKENI. CDR3: CASSPGSRGVYTEAFF. CDR3 coding DNA: TGTGCCAGCTCACCAGGTTCGAGGGGGGTATACACTGAAGCTTTCTTT.

This clonotype was recorded many times. V usage is TRBV12-5 and J usage is TRBJ1-6, with a possible D match to TRBD1 (5 bases). The CDR3 covers 14 residues. Germline values: CDR1 LGHNT, CDR2 FRNRAP. V shed 8 bases and J shed 7 bases, with 15 bases lying between them. The CDR3 nucleotides are TGTGCTAGTTGGATCGGGGCGGCGAATTCACCCCTCCACTTT. Translation gives CASWIGAANSPLHF.